The source of this TCR beta chain is a study of blood T cell repertoires in COVID-19. Study-wide background: Spain, Italy and the United States supplied samples that represented acute and convalescent COVID-19. T cells, B-cell-depleted T cells, or PBMCs supplied cDNA or gDNA.

This clone was observed a single time. The CDR3 has 12 amino acids. Germline V gene sequence: CDR1 SEHNR, CDR2 FQNEAQ (reference sequence). Trimming pared 5 bases from V and 4 bases from J, leaving 9 bases between. Here immunoSEQ multiplex PCR was the method, and the copy in TCRdb shows in-frame clones only, minus some. The sample gives tens of thousands of clones, over 70% of which show up once; around 3.2% is in the top ten. Sequencing input: peripheral blood. The clonotype comes from a human donor in a cohort sampled during active COVID-19. The gene calls are TRBV7-9 and TRBJ2-7; D not resolved. The CDR3 here is CASSPNRYEQYF. CDR3 in DNA: TGTGCCAGCAGCCCCAATCGGTACGAGCAGTACTTC. Looking up the rest from reference TRBV7-9 and TRBJ2-7 gives the full variable domain: DTGVSQNPRHKITKRGQNVTFRCDPISEHNRLYWYRQTLGQGPEFLTYFQNEAQLEKSRLLSDRFSAERPKGSFSTLEIQRTEQGDSAMYLCASSPNRYEQYFGPGTRLTVT.